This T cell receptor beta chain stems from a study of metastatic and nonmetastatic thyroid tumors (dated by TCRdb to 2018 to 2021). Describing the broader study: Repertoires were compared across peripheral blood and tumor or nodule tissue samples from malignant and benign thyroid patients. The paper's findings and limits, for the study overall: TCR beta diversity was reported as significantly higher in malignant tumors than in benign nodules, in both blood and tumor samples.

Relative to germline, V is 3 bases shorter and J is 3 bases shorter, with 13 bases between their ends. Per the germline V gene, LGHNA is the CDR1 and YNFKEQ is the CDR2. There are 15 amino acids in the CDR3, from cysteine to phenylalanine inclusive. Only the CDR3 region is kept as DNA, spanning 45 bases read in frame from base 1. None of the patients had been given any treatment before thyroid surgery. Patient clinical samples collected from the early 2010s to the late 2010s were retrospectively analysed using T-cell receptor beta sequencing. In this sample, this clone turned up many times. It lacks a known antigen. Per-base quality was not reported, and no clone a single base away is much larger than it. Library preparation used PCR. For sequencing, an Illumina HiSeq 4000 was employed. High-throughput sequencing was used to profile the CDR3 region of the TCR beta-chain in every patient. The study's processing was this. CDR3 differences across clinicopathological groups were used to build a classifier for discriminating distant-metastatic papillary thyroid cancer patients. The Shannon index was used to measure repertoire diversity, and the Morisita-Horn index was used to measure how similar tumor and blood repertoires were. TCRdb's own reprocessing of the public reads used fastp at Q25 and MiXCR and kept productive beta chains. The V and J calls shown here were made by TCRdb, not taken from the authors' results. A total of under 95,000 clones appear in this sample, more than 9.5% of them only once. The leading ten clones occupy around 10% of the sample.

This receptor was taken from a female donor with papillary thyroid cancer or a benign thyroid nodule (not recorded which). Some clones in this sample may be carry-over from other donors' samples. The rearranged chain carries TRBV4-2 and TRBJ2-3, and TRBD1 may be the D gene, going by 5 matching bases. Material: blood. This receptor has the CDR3 CASSHSREVTDTQYF. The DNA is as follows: TGTGCCAGCAGCCATAGCAGGGAAGTGACAGATACGCAGTATTTT.